The 14 T cell receptor beta chains listed next were all sequenced from one sample in a study of CD8 T cells in ankylosing spondylitis. Antigens for these TCRs are unknown. In TCRdb, the 5' RACE reads were re-called with MiXCR into one record per CDR3 protein. The repertoire holds about 460,000 distinct CDR3 sequences, with about 5% as singletons. Study results and caveats: Apparently characteristic of ankylosing spondylitis blood was a TCR beta motif (about 8 highly homologous variants).

The sample consisted of blood, either unsorted or a sorted T cell fraction (not recorded which). Receptor source: a male donor with ankylosing spondylitis.

This clonotype was picked up many times. This rearrangement joins TRBV12-5 to TRBJ1-1; D unresolved. In germline, CDR1 is LGHNT, CDR2 FRNRAP. V lost 1 base, J lost 4 bases, and 10 bases lay in between. The CDR3 spans 14 residues. The CDR3: CASGLGESSTEAFF. The CDR3 nucleotides read TGTGCTAGTGGTTTGGGGGAGAGTAGCACTGAAGCTTTCTTT.

This clonotype was seen more than once but under ten times. The V gene is TRBV27, the J gene TRBJ2-2, with 11 bases lining up with TRBD1. This CDR3 has 16 residues. With V trimmed by 2 bases and J by 8 bases, 7 bases remained unmatched. CDR1 is MNHEY and CDR2 is SMNVEV in the germline V gene (reference sequence). CDR3 region: CASSLMGQGVSGELFF. The CDR3 coding sequence is TGTGCCAGCAGTTTAATGGGACAGGGGGTTTCGGGGGAGCTGTTTTTT.

This clonotype was counted at least ten times. The chain carries TRBV10-3 and TRBJ2-3, with TRBD1 as a possible D gene (6 bases). CDR3 length: 13 residues. V lost 6 bases and J 4 bases, leaving 11 bases between the germline ends. The germline V gene has CDR1 ENHRY and CDR2 SYGVKD. As DNA, the CDR3 is TGTGCCATCAGCCCTAGACAGGCAGATACGCAGTATTTT. Its protein product is CAISPRQADTQYF.

This clonotype was counted ten times or more. CDR3 residues: CASSPPRLAIGYEQYF. For the CDR3, the DNA is TGTGCCAGCAGTCCCCCTAGACTAGCGATAGGTTACGAGCAGTACTTC. The V and J genes are TRBV12-3 or TRBV12-4 and TRBJ2-7, with 8 bases aligning to TRBD2. The CDR3 spans 16 residues. Trimming cost V 5 bases and J 4 bases; bases outside gene matches: 13.

This chain connects TRBV11-2 to TRBJ2-6; D gene unclear. Trimming removed 3 bases from V and 3 bases from J, with 6 bases in between. From germline, CDR1 is SGHAT and CDR2 FQNNGV. The CDR3 length is 14 residues. The CDR3: CASSFTIGANVLTF. CDR3 nucleotides: TGTGCCAGCAGCTTTACAATTGGGGCCAACGTCCTGACTTTC.

There are many counts of this clonotype. The chain uses TRBV4-2 and TRBJ2-7; TRBD2 matches at 9 bases. The CDR3 runs 15 residues. The J segment lost 5 bases and the V segment lost 4 bases, leaving 9 bases of the junction unmatched. From germline, CDR1 is LGHNA and CDR2 YNFKEQ. The CDR3 is CASSPFPSGRHEQYF. DNA of the CDR3: TGTGCCAGCAGCCCTTTTCCCAGCGGGAGGCACGAGCAGTACTTC.

Ten or more counts support this clonotype. The chain joins TRBV5-6 to TRBJ2-7; TRBD1 might be the D (6 bases). The CDR3 runs 14 residues. CDR1 is SGHDT and CDR2 is YYEEEE in the germline V gene. V was clipped by 5 bases and J by 0 bases, with 12 bases between them. Here the CDR3 reads CASRYGTSSYEQYF. The CDR3, as DNA: TGTGCCAGCAGATACGGGACATCCTCCTACGAGCAGTACTTC.

The genes are TRBV25-1 and TRBJ2-4; D not certain. Per germline, CDR1 MGHDK and CDR2 SYGVNS. CDR3 length: 16 amino acids. The ends were cut back, 0 bases at V and 2 bases at J, with 11 bases in the middle. CDR3: CASSEYTQWTKNIQYF. The CDR3 DNA reads as TGTGCCAGCAGTGAATACACACAGTGGACCAAAAACATTCAGTACTTC.

The chain couples TRBV7-9 to TRBJ1-2, with D hard to call. Trimming cost V 5 bases and J 4 bases, with 8 bases left between them. Germline V gene data show CDR1 as SEHNR and CDR2 as FQNEAQ (reference sequence). The CDR3 length is 12 residues. CDR3 bases: TGTGCCAGCAGCGACGTTGGCTATGGCTACACCTTC. Protein sequence: CASSDVGYGYTF.

This clonotype was found many times. V is TRBV7-9 and J is TRBJ2-1; D gene unclear. There are 12 residues in the CDR3. Trimming cost V 4 bases and J 13 bases, with 14 bases left between them. Germline V gene lookup returns CDR1 SEHNR and CDR2 FQNEAQ (reference sequence). For the CDR3, the DNA is TGTGCCAGCAGCTCACCCCTGGCGGCACAGTTCTTC. This gives the protein CASSSPLAAQFF.

This clonotype was recorded many times. The CDR3 loop is CAIREGQGNSPLHF. CDR3 nucleotides: TGTGCCATCAGGGAGGGACAGGGAAATTCACCCCTCCACTTT. J is TRBJ1-6 and V is TRBV10-3, with 9 bases aligning to TRBD1. Germline V CDR1 and CDR2: ENHRY, SYGVKD. The V segment lost 6 bases and the J segment 7 bases; nucleotides outside the gene matches: 4. The CDR3 sequence is 14 residues long.

In this sample, this clonotype turned up many times. The gene calls are TRBV9 and TRBJ1-6; D is perhaps TRBD1 (6 bases). Germline V gives CDR1 SGDLS, CDR2 YYNGEE. CDR3 length: 15 amino acids. V was pared by 3 bases and J by 7 bases, with 14 bases between. CDR3 nucleotides: TGTGCCAGCAGCGCGGACAGTATTTACAATTCACCCCTCCACTTT. Its protein product is CASSADSIYNSPLHF.

This clonotype showed up many times. This sequence joins TRBV6-2 or TRBV6-3 and TRBJ2-1, with D hard to call. CDR3 length: 13 residues. CDR1 and CDR2 (germline): MNHEY, SVGEGT. V lost 6 bases to trimming and J lost 7 bases, with 13 bases between them. The CDR3 DNA sequence: TGTGCCAGCAGAATGTCTAGTGGTAATGAGCAGTTCTTC. Protein: CASRMSSGNEQFF.

This clonotype was seen many times. The V and J genes are TRBV29-1 and TRBJ2-1; D is possibly TRBD1 or TRBD2 (6 bases each). Deletions cut 6 bases from V and 6 bases from J, with 12 bases between. The CDR3 extends over 12 amino acids. The germline CDR1 and CDR2 sequences are SQVTM and ANQGSEA. This CDR3 is CSVRGPPNEQFF. Here the CDR3 DNA reads TGCAGCGTACGGGGGCCCCCCAATGAGCAGTTCTTC.